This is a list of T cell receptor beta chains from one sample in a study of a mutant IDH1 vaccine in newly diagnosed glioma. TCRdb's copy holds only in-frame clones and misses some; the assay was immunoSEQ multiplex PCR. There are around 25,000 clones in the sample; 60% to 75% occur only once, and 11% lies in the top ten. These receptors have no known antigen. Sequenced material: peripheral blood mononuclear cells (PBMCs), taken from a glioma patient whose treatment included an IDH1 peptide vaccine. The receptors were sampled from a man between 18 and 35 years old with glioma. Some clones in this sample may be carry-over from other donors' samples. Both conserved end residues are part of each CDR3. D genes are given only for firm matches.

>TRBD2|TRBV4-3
CASSQLTSGRAWDSYNEQFF
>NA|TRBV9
CASSVGQDTEAFF
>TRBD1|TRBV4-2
CASSTTTGLSGNTIYF
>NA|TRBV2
CASSEGRSQPQHF
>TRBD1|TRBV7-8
CASSFRDRGDYGYTF
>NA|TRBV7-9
CASSFGGVNEKLFF
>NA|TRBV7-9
CASSPGNKNIQYF
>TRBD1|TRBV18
CASSPSGQGVLAEAFF
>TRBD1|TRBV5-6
CASSRISGTAFNYGYTF
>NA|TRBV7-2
CASSTWTNEQYF
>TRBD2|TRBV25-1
CASLGLVAHEQFF
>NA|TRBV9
CASSEQGGDGGETQYF
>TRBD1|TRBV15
CATSGAGQGEEKLFF
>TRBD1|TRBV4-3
CASSQRLGQGGEKLFF
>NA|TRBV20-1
CSARASLTIYF
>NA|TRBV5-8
CASSLDRWETQYF
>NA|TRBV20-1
CSARDGYGYTF
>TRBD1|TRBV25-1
CASTSSTGAYGYTF
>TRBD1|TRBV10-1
CASTPDGTGGRETQYF
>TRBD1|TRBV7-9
CASSPPGDRGHEQYF
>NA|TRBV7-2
CASSPNLRQPQHF
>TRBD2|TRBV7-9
CASSRDRLAYTDTQYF
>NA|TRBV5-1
CASSLGQGYTGELFF
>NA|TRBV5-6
CASSPRYKGSYEQYF
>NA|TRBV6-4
CASSEQDNSPLHF
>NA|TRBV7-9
CASSTTPTTNTEAFF
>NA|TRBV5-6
CASSRAGGNGYTF
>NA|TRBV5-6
CASSIWGRDTEAFF
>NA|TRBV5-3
CARSLEAGIWEKLFF
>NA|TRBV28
CASSFRAPGNTEAFF
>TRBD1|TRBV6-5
CASSNRRTGGLPLHF
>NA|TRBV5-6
CASSLNRKFYGYTF
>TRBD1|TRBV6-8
CASSPITKTGGHQPQHF
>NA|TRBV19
CASSPPTGSYEQYF
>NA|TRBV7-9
CASSPPGNTQYF
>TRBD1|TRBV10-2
CASIATGSSYEQYF
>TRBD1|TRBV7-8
CASSFWGRRQGSTEAFF
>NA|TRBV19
CASSYATDTQYF